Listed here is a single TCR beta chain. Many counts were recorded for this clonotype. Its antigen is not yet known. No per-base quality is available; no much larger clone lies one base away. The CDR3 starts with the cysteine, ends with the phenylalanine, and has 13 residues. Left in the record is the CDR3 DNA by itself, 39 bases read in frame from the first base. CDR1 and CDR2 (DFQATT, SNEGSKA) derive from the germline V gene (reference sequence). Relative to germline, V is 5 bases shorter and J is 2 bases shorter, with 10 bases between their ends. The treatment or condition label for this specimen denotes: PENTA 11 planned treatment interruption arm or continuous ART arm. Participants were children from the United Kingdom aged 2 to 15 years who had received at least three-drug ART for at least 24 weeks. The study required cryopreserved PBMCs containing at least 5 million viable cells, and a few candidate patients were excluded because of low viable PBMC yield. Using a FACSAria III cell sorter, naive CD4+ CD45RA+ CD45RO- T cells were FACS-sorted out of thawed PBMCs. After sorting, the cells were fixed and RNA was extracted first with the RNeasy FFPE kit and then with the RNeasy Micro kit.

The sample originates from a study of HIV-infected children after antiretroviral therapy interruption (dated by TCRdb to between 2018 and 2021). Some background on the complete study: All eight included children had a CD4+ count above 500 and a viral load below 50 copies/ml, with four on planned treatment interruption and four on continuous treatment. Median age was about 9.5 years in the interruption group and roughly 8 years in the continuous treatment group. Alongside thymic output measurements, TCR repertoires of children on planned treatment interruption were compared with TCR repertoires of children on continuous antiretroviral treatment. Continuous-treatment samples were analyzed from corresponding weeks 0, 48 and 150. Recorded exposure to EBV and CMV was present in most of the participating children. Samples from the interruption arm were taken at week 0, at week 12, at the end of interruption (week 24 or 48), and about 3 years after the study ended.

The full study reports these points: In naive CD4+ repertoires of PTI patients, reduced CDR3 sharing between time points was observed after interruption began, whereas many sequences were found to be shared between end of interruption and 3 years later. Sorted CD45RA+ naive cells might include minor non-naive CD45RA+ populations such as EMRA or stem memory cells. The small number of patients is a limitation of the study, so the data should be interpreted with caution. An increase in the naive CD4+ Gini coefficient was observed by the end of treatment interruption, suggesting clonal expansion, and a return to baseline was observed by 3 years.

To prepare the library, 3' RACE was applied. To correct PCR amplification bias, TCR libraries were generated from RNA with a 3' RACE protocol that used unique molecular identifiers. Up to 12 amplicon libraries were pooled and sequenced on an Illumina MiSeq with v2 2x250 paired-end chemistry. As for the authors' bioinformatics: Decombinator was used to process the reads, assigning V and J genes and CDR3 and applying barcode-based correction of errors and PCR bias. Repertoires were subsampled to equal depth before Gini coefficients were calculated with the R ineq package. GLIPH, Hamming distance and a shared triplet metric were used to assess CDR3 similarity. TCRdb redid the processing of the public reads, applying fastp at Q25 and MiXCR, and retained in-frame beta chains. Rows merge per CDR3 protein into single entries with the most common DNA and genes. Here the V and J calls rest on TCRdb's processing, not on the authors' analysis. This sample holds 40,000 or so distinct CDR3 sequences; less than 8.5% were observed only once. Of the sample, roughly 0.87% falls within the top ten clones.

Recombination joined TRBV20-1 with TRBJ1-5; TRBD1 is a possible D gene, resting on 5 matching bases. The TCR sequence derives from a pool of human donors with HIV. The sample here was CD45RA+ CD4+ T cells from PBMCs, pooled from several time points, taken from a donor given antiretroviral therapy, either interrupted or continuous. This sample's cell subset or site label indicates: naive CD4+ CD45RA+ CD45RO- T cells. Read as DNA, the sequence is TGCAGTGCTGGGGCCCCTGGCAATCAGCCCCAGCATTTT. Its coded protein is CSAGAPGNQPQHF.